This is a list of T cell receptor beta chains from one sample in a study of cytomegalovirus exposure and HLA in healthy donors. Assay: immunoSEQ multiplex PCR; the TCRdb copy retains only in-frame clones and omits some. Among 300,000 to 400,000 clones listed, roughly 86% were seen once. The sample consisted of PBMCs. These receptors were obtained from a man aged 25-40 years in good health and CMV-seronegative. Each CDR3 is given with its conserved first and last residue. A D gene is named only where the DNA matches it firmly. Not all rows give a size; the values are once, few, many and, for expanded clones, a class.

abundance	v_gene	d_gene	j_gene	CDR3nt	CDR3aa
.	TRBV18	.	TRBJ2-7	TGTGCCAGCTCACCCGCGAGCTCCTACGAGCAGTACTTC	CASSPASSYEQYF
.	TRBV19	TRBD2	TRBJ2-5	TGTGCCAGTAGTATCCCCGGGAGGGTCCAAGAGACCCAGTACTTC	CASSIPGRVQETQYF
.	TRBV28	TRBD1	TRBJ1-2	TGTGCCAGCAGTTTTGACAGGGGCCTCTATGGCTACACCTTC	CASSFDRGLYGYTF
.	TRBV11-2	.	TRBJ1-1	TGTGCCAGCAGCTGGACAAACCCGAACACTGAAGCTTTCTTT	CASSWTNPNTEAFF
.	TRBV11-3	TRBD2	TRBJ2-2	TGTGCCAGCAGACGGACTAGCGCCACCGGGGAGCTGTTTTTT	CASRRTSATGELFF
.	TRBV7-9	TRBD2	TRBJ2-1	TGTGCCAGCAGCTTAGCTAGCGGGGTAAATGAGCAGTTCTTC	CASSLASGVNEQFF
once	TRBV11-2	.	TRBJ2-5	TGTGCCAGCAGCTTCAACAGGGGAGGAGAGACCCAGTACTTC	CASSFNRGGETQYF
.	TRBV12-5	TRBD1	TRBJ1-5	TGTGCTAGTGGTTCGCCGGACAGGGAGGGACAGCCCCAGCATTTT	CASGSPDREGQPQHF
.	TRBV4-2	TRBD2	TRBJ2-2	TGTGCCAGCAGCCCAATGACTAGCGGGGGGGTAGCCACCGGGGAGCTGTTTTTT	CASSPMTSGGVATGELFF
.	TRBV27	.	TRBJ2-3	TGTGCCAGCAGTTTATTACCGGGGGGCTCCACAGATACGCAGTATTTT	CASSLLPGGSTDTQYF
.	TRBV10-2	.	TRBJ1-4	TGCGCCAGCAGTCGCGGGGGAGCTAATGAAAAACTGTTTTTT	CASSRGGANEKLFF
.	TRBV5-1	TRBD2	TRBJ2-7	TGCGCCAGCAGCTTGGTCGGGGGGGAAACCTACGAGCAGTACTTC	CASSLVGGETYEQYF
.	TRBV18	.	TRBJ2-2	TGTGCCAGCTCACCAGGGAGAGCGACCACCGGGGAGCTGTTTTTT	CASSPGRATTGELFF
.	TRBV5-1	TRBD1	TRBJ2-7	TGCGCCAGCAGCTTCTCACAGGGGCGGGTGGGCGAGCAGTACTTC	CASSFSQGRVGEQYF
.	TRBV7-9	TRBD1	TRBJ2-2	TGTGCCAGCAGCTTAAGGTGGACAGGGCAAACCGGGGAGCTGTTTTTT	CASSLRWTGQTGELFF
.	TRBV7-9	.	TRBJ2-4	TGTGCCAGCAGCTTAGTCCAGGGAAACATTCAGTACTTC	CASSLVQGNIQYF
.	TRBV6-6	.	TRBJ2-1	TGTGCCAGCACCAGGGAAGGGGGGGGGTGGCAGTTCTTC	CASTREGGGWQFF
once	TRBV27	TRBD1	TRBJ1-5	TGTGCCAGCCGGGGGGGACTCGGACAGGGCAATCAGCCCCAGCATTTT	CASRGGLGQGNQPQHF
.	TRBV7-9	TRBD1	TRBJ1-6	TGTGCCAGCACAGGGGGCCTCAATTCACCCCTCCACTTT	CASTGGLNSPLHF
.	TRBV18	.	TRBJ1-2	TGTGCCAGCTCACCTCAGACAGACCCTAACTATGGCTACACCTTC	CASSPQTDPNYGYTF
.	TRBV5-4	TRBD2	TRBJ2-7	TGTGCCAGCAGCCCCGAGCCGGGAGGCTACGAGCAGTACTTC	CASSPEPGGYEQYF
.	TRBV10-2	.	TRBJ1-2	TGCGCCAGCAGAACTCGGACAGAAGGAGGCTATGGCTACACCTTC	CASRTRTEGGYGYTF
.	TRBV19	TRBD2	TRBJ2-1	TGTGCCAGTAGTATTGGACTAGCGGGGTCTAATGAGCAGTTCTTC	CASSIGLAGSNEQFF
.	TRBV6-5	TRBD1	TRBJ1-2	TGTGCCAGCAGTTCCTTCGGACAGGGAGTGTATGGCTACACCTTC	CASSSFGQGVYGYTF
.	TRBV29-1	TRBD1	TRBJ2-7	TGCAGCGTTGAAGATGGGACAGCCAAGCCCTACGAGCAGTACTTC	CSVEDGTAKPYEQYF
.	TRBV27	TRBD1	TRBJ1-6	TGTGCCAGCAGTTCCCGGGACAGAGGGAATTCACCCCTCCACTTT	CASSSRDRGNSPLHF
few	TRBV11-2	TRBD1	TRBJ1-2	TGTGCCAGCAGCTTCTGGACAGGGGGTTACTATGGCTACACCTTC	CASSFWTGGYYGYTF
.	TRBV9	.	TRBJ2-5	TGTGCCAGCAGCGTTTTAGAGTATACAGAGACCCAGTACTTC	CASSVLEYTETQYF
once	TRBV5-6	.	TRBJ1-1	TGTGCCAGCAGCTTGGTAAGGGGAACTGAAGCTTTCTTT	CASSLVRGTEAFF
few	TRBV27	TRBD1	TRBJ1-2	TGTGCCAGCAGTTTATTGGACAGGGGAGGTGGCTACACCTTC	CASSLLDRGGGYTF
.	TRBV7-9	.	TRBJ1-2	TGTGCCAGCAGCTTGACAACTAACTATGGCTACACCTTC	CASSLTTNYGYTF
.	TRBV10-1	.	TRBJ2-2	TGCGCCAGCAGTCAGACAGTCTACACCGGGGAGCTGTTTTTT	CASSQTVYTGELFF
.	TRBV7-2	.	TRBJ2-7	TGTGCCAGCAGCTCCTACCTTTTCTACGAGCAGTACTTC	CASSSYLFYEQYF
.	TRBV13	TRBD2	TRBJ2-3	TGTGCCAGCAGCTTCGATAGGGCTAGCGGGGGAGCAGATACGCAGTATTTT	CASSFDRASGGADTQYF
.	TRBV5-6	TRBD1	TRBJ2-7	TGTGCCAGCAGCTCGACAGGGGCCGACTACGAGCAGTACTTC	CASSSTGADYEQYF
.	TRBV5-4	TRBD1	TRBJ1-1	TGTGCCAGCAGCGCCACAGGGGGCATGAACACTGAAGCTTTCTTT	CASSATGGMNTEAFF
.	TRBV5-1	.	TRBJ2-7	TGTGCCAGCAGCTGGACTGACTCGTCGAACGAGCAGTACTTC	CASSWTDSSNEQYF
.	TRBV2	.	TRBJ1-1	TGTGCCAGCAGTGATATGGGGGGGGTGGGCACTGAAGCTTTCTTT	CASSDMGGVGTEAFF
.	TRBV7-9	TRBD1	TRBJ1-2	TGTGCCAGCAGCCACCCCGGGACAGTTGGCTACACCTTC	CASSHPGTVGYTF
.	TRBV5-1	.	TRBJ2-7	TGCGCCAGCAGCTCGGGACACTCGTACGAGCAGTACTTC	CASSSGHSYEQYF
once	TRBV11-2	.	TRBJ2-5	TGTGCCAGCAGCTTAGGGGGGGTGGGCGACCTGGAGACCCAGTACTTC	CASSLGGVGDLETQYF
.	TRBV4-1	.	TRBJ2-1	TGCGCCAGCAGCCGGATAATATTAGGGACTCCCAGCCGAAGTGAGCAGTTCTTC	CASSRIILGTPSRSEQFF
.	TRBV5-1	.	TRBJ1-2	TGCGCCAGCGGAGATCCCGGCGGTAATGGCTACACCTTC	CASGDPGGNGYTF
.	TRBV29-1	.	TRBJ2-1	TGCAGCGTTGACCCCCCCGACAATGAGCAGTTCTTC	CSVDPPDNEQFF
.	TRBV2	.	TRBJ1-1	TGTGCCAGCAGTGTGGGACTGGAATGGAGGGATAACACTGAAGCTTTCTTT	CASSVGLEWRDNTEAFF
few	TRBV18	TRBD1	TRBJ2-5	TGTGCCAGCTCGTTCAGGGACAGCCAAGAGACCCAGTACTTC	CASSFRDSQETQYF
.	TRBV19	TRBD1	TRBJ1-5	TGTGCCAGTAGTATAGAGAATGGACAGGGGTACCAGCCCCAGCATTTT	CASSIENGQGYQPQHF
.	TRBV19	.	TRBJ2-1	TGTGCCAGTAGTCCAGGGTTGGTGCAGTTCTTC	CASSPGLVQFF
.	TRBV19	.	TRBJ1-6	TGTGCCAGTATTACAGAGCCCAGAAAGTCCCCCTATAATTCACCCCTCCACTTT	CASITEPRKSPYNSPLHF
.	TRBV18	TRBD1	TRBJ2-7	TGTGCCAGCTCACCACCGGGACAGGGATACGAGCAGTACTTC	CASSPPGQGYEQYF